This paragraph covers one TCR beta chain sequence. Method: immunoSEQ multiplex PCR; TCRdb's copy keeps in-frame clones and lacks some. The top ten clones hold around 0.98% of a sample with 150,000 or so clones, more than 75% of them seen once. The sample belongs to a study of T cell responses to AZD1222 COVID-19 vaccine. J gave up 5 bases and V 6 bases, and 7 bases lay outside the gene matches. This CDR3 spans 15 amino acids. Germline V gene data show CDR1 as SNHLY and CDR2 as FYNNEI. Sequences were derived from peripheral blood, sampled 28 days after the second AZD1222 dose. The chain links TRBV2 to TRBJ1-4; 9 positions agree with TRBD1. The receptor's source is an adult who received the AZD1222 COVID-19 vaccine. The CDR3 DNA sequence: TGTGCCAGCAGCCTCGGGACAGGGATAAATGAAAAACTGTTTTTT. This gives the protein CASSLGTGINEKLFF.